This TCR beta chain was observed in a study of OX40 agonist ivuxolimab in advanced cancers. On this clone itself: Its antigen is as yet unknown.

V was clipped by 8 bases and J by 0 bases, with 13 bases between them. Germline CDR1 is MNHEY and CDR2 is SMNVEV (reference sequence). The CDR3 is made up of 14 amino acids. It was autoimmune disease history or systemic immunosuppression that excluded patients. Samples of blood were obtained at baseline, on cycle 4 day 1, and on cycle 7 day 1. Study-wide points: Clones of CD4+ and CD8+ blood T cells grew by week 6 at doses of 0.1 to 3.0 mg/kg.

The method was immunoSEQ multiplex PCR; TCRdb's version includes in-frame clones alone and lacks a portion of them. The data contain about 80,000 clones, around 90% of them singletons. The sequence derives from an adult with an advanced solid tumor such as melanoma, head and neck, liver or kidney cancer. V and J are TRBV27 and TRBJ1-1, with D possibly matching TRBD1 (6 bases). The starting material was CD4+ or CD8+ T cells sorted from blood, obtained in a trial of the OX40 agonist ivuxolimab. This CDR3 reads CASLPTGMNTEAFF. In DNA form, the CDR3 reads TGTGCCAGCCTACCCACAGGGATGAACACTGAAGCTTTCTTT.